These 20 T cell receptor beta chains came from one sample sequenced in a study of cytomegalovirus exposure and HLA in healthy donors. It was with 60 Vbeta and 13 Jbeta primers that the PCR ran. The protocol was immunoSEQ multiplex PCR, while the TCRdb copy is restricted to in-frame clones and leaves out a portion. The sample includes roughly 190,000 clones, 79% of them seen just once. Sequencing used PBMCs. These receptors came from a girl aged 10 to 17 in good health and CMV-seropositive.

The chain combines TRBV27 with TRBJ1-2; 9 bases fit TRBD1. CDR3 size: 14 residues. V dropped 2 bases and J dropped 8; count of bases not matched to a gene: 6. Germline lookup yields CDR1 MNHEY and CDR2 SMNVEV (reference sequence). The CDR3 DNA is TGTGCCAGCAGTTTAATAGACAGGGGGGAAGGCTACACCTTC. Translation: CASSLIDRGEGYTF.

This chain connects TRBV10-3 to TRBJ2-7, with TRBD2 matching 9 bases. J lost 0 bases, V lost 5 bases, and 2 bases had no gene match. This CDR3 contains 14 residues. The germline gives CDR1 ENHRY, CDR2 SYGVKD. Here the CDR3 reads CAISSGGTSYEQYF. The CDR3 DNA sequence: TGTGCCATCAGTAGCGGGGGGACCTCCTACGAGCAGTACTTC.

V gene TRBV27 combines with J gene TRBJ2-7; 8 nucleotides match TRBD1. Germline values: CDR1 MNHEY, CDR2 SMNVEV (reference sequence). V was clipped by 4 bases and J by 2 bases; unmatched bases: 4. This CDR3 is 14 amino acids long. Here the CDR3 reads CASSYRGMTYEQYF. In DNA, the CDR3 is TGTGCCAGCAGTTACAGGGGGATGACCTACGAGCAGTACTTC.

This clone occurred once. The gene calls are TRBV27 and TRBJ1-4, with TRBD1 as a possible D gene (6 bases). CDR3 length: 14 residues. Germline CDR1 MNHEY, CDR2 SMNVEV (reference sequence). The ends were cut back, 2 bases at V and 2 bases at J, with 6 bases in the middle. For the CDR3, the DNA is TGTGCCAGCAGTTTAACAGGGACTAATGAAAAACTGTTTTTT. Translation gives CASSLTGTNEKLFF.

V gene TRBV4-2 combines with J gene TRBJ2-1, with 14 bases that match TRBD2. This CDR3 is 20 amino acids long. Looked up from germline, CDR1 is LGHNA and CDR2 is YNFKEQ. V shed 0 bases and J 3 bases; nucleotides not matched to a gene: 10. CDR3 nucleotides: TGTGCCAGCAGCCAAGATGGGACTAGCGGGGGCCCCCTTAGCTACAATGAGCAGTTCTTC. Amino acids: CASSQDGTSGGPLSYNEQFF.

The gene calls are TRBV5-4 and TRBJ1-6; TRBD1 agrees at 7 bases. The J segment lost 10 bases and the V segment lost 4 bases, leaving 5 bases of the junction unmatched. CDR1 and CDR2 (germline): SGHNT, YYREEE (reference sequence). This CDR3 has 13 amino acids. The CDR3: CASSATGESPLHF. The CDR3 nucleotides are TGTGCCAGCAGCGCAACAGGGGAGTCACCCCTCCACTTT.

The J gene is TRBJ2-1, the V gene TRBV5-1; TRBD2 matches 8 bases. The CDR3 length is 17 residues. V was clipped by 4 bases and J by 0 bases; unmatched bases: 9. Germline CDR1 is SGHRS and CDR2 is YFSETQ. The CDR3 loop reads CASSPGGYFSSYNEQFF. CDR3 sequence (DNA): TGCGCCAGCAGCCCGGGAGGGTACTTCAGCTCCTACAATGAGCAGTTCTTC. Drawing the rest from reference TRBV5-1 and TRBJ2-1, the complete variable domain is KAGVTQTPRYLIKTRGQQVTLSCSPISGHRSVSWYQQTPGQGLQFLFEYFSETQRNKGNFPGRFSGRQFSNSRSEMNVSTLELGDSALYLCASSPGGYFSSYNEQFFGPGTRLTVL.

J is TRBJ2-7 and V is TRBV11-2; TRBD2 matches at 13 bases. J was trimmed by 3 bases and V by 5 bases; bases with no gene match: 7. The germline gives CDR1 SGHAT, CDR2 FQNNGV. The CDR3 is 16 amino acids. In nucleotides, the CDR3 is TGTGCCAGCAGCCCACCGGGACTAGCGGGGATCTACGAGCAGTACTTC. Protein: CASSPPGLAGIYEQYF.

The rearrangement links TRBV23-1 to TRBJ2-3, with 7 bases lining up with TRBD1. TRBV23-1 is sorted into the ORF group, with uncertain function. V dropped 0 bases and J dropped 7; count of bases not matched to a gene: 13. This CDR3 has 17 residues. The CDR3 DNA reads TGCGCCAGCAGTCAATCGATGTACCAGGGGGTTCAGTATACGCAGTATTTT. Translation: CASSQSMYQGVQYTQYF.

The V and J genes are TRBV30 and TRBJ1-5, with D possibly TRBD1 on 5 matching bases. Deletions cut 0 bases from V and 6 bases from J, with 15 bases between. Germline V gene sequence: CDR1 GTSNPN, CDR2 SVGIG (reference sequence). This CDR3 spans 15 amino acids. The CDR3 DNA reads TGTGCCTGGAGTGTACCGGGGGTTAATGCTCAGCCCCAGCATTTT. It is translated as CAWSVPGVNAQPQHF.

Of note for this clone: A read error may account for a junction end that differs from germline. The same CDR3 is also encoded by other DNA sequences in this sample. The gene calls are TRBV6-6 and TRBJ1-1; TRBD1 matches 9 bases. Germline V gene lookup returns CDR1 MNHNY and CDR2 SVGAGI (reference sequence). CDR3 length: 15 amino acids. The CDR3 loop reads CASSLQDRGGTEAFF. CDR3 sequence (DNA): TGTGCCAGCAGTTTACAGGACAGGGGAGGCACTGAAGCCTTCTTT.

The V gene is TRBV29-1, the J gene TRBJ2-3, with a weak D call TRBD1 (5 bases). Deletions cut 7 bases from V and 6 bases from J, with 14 bases between. This CDR3 contains 12 residues. Germline V lookup: CDR1 SQVTM, CDR2 ANQGSEA. The CDR3 spells CSGATGADTQYF. CDR3 bases: TGCAGCGGCGCCACAGGTGCCGATACGCAGTATTTT.

V usage is TRBV7-2 and J usage is TRBJ2-7, with D unclear. The CDR3 spans 15 residues. The V end was cut by 0 bases, the J end by 1 base, with 10 bases between. CDR1 SGHTA and CDR2 FQGNSA come from the germline V gene. CDR3 sequence reads: CASSLAALLSYEQYF. The CDR3 DNA sequence: TGTGCCAGCAGCTTAGCGGCACTACTATCCTACGAGCAGTACTTC.

The count of this clone is one. V and J are TRBV9 and TRBJ1-1; 7 nucleotides align to TRBD1. Looked up from germline, CDR1 is SGDLS and CDR2 is YYNGEE. This CDR3 has 12 amino acids. V lost 4 bases to trimming and J lost 8 bases; unmatched junction nucleotides: 5. This chain's CDR3 is CASSPRQGEAFF. CDR3 DNA sequence: TGTGCCAGCAGCCCGCGACAGGGCGAAGCTTTCTTT. The variable domain in full, with the rest retrieved from reference TRBV9 and TRBJ1-1, is DSGVTQTPKHLITATGQRVTLRCSPRSGDLSVYWYQQSLDQGLQFLIQYYNGEERAKGNILERFSAQQFPDLHSELNLSSLELGDSALYFCASSPRQGEAFFGQGTRLTVV.

The V and J genes are TRBV5-1 and TRBJ2-3; TRBD1 matches at 8 bases. Germline CDR1 is SGHRS and CDR2 is YFSETQ. The CDR3 totals 15 residues. V was clipped by 4 bases and J by 3 bases; unmatched bases: 7. DNA of the CDR3: TGCGCCAGCAGCACGTATGGGACAGGAACAGATACGCAGTATTTT. This gives the protein CASSTYGTGTDTQYF.

This chain uses TRBV9 with TRBJ2-5; the D gene is possibly TRBD1 (5 bases). Trimming removed 0 bases from V and 1 base from J, with 7 bases in between. Germline CDR1 is SGDLS and CDR2 is YYNGEE. The CDR3 runs 14 residues. The CDR3 region is CASSVGQSQETQYF. CDR3 nucleotide sequence: TGTGCCAGCAGCGTAGGACAGTCCCAAGAGACCCAGTACTTC.

The genes are TRBV11-2 and TRBJ2-7, with 9 bases aligning to TRBD2. Germline values: CDR1 SGHAT, CDR2 FQNNGV. J lost 0 bases, V lost 3 bases, and 6 bases had no gene match. This CDR3 contains 16 residues. As DNA, the CDR3 is TGTGCCAGCAGCTTTTCGGCTAGCGGGGACTCCTACGAGCAGTACTTC. It translates to CASSFSASGDSYEQYF.

CDR3 loop: CAATRTNYNEQFF. The CDR3 nucleotides read TGTGCCGCAACGCGGACTAACTACAATGAGCAGTTCTTC. The chain joins TRBV10-3 to TRBJ2-1, with D possibly being TRBD2 (6 bases). V was cut by 11 bases and J by 3 bases, with 14 bases left in between. This CDR3 spans 13 amino acids. CDR1 and CDR2 (germline): ENHRY, SYGVKD.

The chain has TRBV11-2 and TRBJ2-1, with 10 bases fitting TRBD1. In germline, CDR1 is SGHAT, CDR2 FQNNGV. Trimming removed 1 base from V and 6 bases from J; junction bases left unmatched: 12. This CDR3 contains 18 residues. DNA for the CDR3: TGTGCCAGCAGCTTAGGGCCCTCGTGGGACAGGGGAGGCAATGAGCAGTTCTTC. This codes for CASSLGPSWDRGGNEQFF.

This clone occurred a few times. V and J are TRBV10-1 and TRBJ2-7; unclear D gene. Germline CDR1 is WNHNN and CDR2 is SYGVQD (reference sequence). V was shortened by 3 bases and J by 6 bases, with 6 bases between the two germline ends. The CDR3 loop spans 11 amino acids. CDR3 in DNA: TGCGCCAGCAGTGAAGCAGGCGAGCAGTACTTC. Residues: CASSEAGEQYF.